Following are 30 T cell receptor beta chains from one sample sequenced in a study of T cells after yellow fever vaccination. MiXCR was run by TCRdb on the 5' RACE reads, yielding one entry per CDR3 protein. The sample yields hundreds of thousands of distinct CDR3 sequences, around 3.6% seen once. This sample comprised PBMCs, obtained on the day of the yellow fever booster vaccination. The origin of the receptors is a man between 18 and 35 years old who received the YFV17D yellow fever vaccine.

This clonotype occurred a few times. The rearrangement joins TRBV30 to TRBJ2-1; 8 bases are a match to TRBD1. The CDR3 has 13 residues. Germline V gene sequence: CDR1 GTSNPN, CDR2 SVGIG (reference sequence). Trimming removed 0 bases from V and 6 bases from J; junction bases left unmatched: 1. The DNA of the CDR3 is TGTGCCTGGAGTGTAACAGGGGGCAATGAGCAGTTCTTC. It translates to CAWSVTGGNEQFF.

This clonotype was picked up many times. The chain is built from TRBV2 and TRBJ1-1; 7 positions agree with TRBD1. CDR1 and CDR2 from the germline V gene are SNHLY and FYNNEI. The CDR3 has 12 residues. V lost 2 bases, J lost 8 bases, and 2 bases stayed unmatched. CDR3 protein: CASSEQGVEAFF. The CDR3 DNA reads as TGTGCCAGCAGTGAACAGGGGGTGGAAGCTTTCTTT.

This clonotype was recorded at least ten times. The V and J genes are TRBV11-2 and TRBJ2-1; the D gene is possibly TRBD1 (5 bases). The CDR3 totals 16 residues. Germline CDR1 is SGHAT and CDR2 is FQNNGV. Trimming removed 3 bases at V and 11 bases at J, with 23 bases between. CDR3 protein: CASSFESGTGWRKQFF. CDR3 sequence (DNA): TGTGCCAGCAGCTTTGAAAGTGGTACAGGATGGAGAAAGCAGTTCTTC.

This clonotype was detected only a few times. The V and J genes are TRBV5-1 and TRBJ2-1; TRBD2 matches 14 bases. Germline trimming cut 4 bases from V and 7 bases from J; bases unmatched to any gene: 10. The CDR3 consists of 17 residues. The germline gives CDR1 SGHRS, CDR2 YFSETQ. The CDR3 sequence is CASSTRLAGGFVNEQFF. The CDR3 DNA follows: TGCGCCAGCAGCACGAGACTAGCGGGGGGGTTTGTGAATGAGCAGTTCTTC.

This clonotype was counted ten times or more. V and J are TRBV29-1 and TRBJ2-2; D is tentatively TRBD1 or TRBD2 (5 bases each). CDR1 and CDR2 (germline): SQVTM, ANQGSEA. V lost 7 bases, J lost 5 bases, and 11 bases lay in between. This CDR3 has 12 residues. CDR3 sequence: CSAAGTTGELFF. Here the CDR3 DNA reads TGCAGCGCCGCAGGGACGACCGGGGAGCTGTTTTTT.

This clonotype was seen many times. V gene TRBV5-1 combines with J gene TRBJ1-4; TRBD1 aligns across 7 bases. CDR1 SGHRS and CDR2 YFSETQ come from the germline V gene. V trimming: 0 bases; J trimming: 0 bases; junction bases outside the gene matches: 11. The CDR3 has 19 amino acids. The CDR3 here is CASSLVGATTGSTNEKLFF. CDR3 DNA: TGCGCCAGCAGCTTGGTGGGGGCGACGACAGGGTCAACTAATGAAAAACTGTTTTTT.

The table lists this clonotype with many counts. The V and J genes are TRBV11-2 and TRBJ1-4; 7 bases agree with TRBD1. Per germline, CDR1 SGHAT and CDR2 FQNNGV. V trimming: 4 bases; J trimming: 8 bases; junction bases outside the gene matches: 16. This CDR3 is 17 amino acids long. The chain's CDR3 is CASSSRAGTEFREKLFF. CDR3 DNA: TGTGCCAGCAGCTCCCGTGCCGGGACAGAGTTTAGGGAAAAACTGTTTTTT.

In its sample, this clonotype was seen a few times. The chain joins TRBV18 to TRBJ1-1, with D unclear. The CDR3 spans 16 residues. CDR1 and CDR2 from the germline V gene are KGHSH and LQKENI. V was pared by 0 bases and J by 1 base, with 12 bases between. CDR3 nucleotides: TGTGCCAGCTCACCACCGGGGAGGACTGGGAACACTGAAGCTTTCTTT. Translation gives CASSPPGRTGNTEAFF.

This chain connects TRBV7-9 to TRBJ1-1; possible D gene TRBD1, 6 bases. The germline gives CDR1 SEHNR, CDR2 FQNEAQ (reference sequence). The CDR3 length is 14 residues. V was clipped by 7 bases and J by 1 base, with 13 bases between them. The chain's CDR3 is CASTVTGSNTEAFF. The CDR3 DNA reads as TGTGCCAGCACCGTGACAGGTTCGAACACTGAAGCTTTCTTT.

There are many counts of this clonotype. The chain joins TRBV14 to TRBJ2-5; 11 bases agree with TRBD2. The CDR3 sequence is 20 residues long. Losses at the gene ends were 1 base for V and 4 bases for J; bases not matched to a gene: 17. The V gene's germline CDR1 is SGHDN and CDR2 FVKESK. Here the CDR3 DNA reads TGTGCCAGCAGCCAAGGGGATCCCTGGTCTAGCGGGGGGCTGGGAGAGACCCAGTACTTC. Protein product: CASSQGDPWSSGGLGETQYF.

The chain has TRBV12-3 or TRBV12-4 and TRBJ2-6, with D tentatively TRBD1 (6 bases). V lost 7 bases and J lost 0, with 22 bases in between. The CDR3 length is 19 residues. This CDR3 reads CASILVADSFFSGANVLTF. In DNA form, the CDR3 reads TGTGCCAGCATCCTTGTGGCGGACAGTTTCTTCTCTGGGGCCAACGTCCTGACTTTC.

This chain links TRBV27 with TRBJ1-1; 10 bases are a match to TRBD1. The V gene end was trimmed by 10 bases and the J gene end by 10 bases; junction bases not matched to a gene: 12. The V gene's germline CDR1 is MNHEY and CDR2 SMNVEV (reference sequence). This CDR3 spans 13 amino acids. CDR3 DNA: TGTGCCAACGTGGACAGGGGGGCTCTGGTAGCTTTCTTT. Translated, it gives CANVDRGALVAFF.

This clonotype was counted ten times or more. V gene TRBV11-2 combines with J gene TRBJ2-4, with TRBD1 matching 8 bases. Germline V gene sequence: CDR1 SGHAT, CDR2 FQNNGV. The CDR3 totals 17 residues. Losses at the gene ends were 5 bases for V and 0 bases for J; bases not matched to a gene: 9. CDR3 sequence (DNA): TGTGCCAGCAGCGGACCGGGACAGGAATTAGCCAAAAACATTCAGTACTTC. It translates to CASSGPGQELAKNIQYF.

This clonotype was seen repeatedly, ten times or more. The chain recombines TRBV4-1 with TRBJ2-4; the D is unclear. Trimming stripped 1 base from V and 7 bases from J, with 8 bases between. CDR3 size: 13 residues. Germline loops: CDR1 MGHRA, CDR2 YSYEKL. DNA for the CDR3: TGCGCCAGCAGCCAAGGAGTAGGGAACATTCAGTACTTC. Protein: CASSQGVGNIQYF.

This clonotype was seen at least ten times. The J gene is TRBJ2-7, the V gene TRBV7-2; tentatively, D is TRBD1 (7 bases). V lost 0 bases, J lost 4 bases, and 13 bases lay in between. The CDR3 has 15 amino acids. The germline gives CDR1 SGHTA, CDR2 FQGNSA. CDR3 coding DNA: TGTGCCAGCAGCTTAGCGGCGGGACAGAATTACGAGCAGTACTTC. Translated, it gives CASSLAAGQNYEQYF.

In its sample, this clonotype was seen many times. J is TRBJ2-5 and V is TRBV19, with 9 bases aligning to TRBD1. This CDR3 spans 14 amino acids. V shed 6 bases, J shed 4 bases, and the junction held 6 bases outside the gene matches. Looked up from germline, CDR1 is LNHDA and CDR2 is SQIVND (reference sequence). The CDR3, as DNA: TGTGCCAGTAGAGGGACAGGGAGTACAGAGACCCAGTACTTC. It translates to CASRGTGSTETQYF. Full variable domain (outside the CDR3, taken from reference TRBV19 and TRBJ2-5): DGGITQSPKYLFRKEGQNVTLSCEQNLNHDAMYWYRQDPGQGLRLIYYSQIVNDFQKGDIAEGYSVSREKKESFPLTVTSAQKNPTAFYLCASRGTGSTETQYFGPGTRLLVL.

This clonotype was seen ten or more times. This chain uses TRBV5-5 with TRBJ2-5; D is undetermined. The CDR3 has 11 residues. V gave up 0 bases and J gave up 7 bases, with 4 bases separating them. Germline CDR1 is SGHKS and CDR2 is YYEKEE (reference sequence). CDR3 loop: CASSLVGTQYF. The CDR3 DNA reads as TGTGCCAGCAGCTTGGTGGGGACCCAGTACTTC. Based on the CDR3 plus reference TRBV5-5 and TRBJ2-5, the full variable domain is DAGVTQSPTHLIKTRGQQVTLRCSPISGHKSVSWYQQVLGQGPQFIFQYYEKEERGRGNFPDRFSARQFPNYSSELNVNALLLGDSALYLCASSLVGTQYFGPGTRLLVL.

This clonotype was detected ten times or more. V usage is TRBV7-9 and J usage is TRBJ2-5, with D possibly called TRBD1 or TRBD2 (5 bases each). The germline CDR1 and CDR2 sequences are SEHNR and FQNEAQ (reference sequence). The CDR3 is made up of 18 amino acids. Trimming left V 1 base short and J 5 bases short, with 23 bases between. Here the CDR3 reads CASSLVPPGPSMMETQYF. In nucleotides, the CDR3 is TGTGCCAGCAGCTTAGTCCCCCCGGGACCGAGCATGATGGAGACCCAGTACTTC.

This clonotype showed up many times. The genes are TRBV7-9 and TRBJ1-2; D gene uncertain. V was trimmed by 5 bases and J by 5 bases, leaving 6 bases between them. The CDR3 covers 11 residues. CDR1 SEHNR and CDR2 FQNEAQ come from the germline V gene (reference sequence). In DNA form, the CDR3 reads TGTGCCAGCAGCGGCAGTTATGGCTACACCTTC. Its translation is CASSGSYGYTF.

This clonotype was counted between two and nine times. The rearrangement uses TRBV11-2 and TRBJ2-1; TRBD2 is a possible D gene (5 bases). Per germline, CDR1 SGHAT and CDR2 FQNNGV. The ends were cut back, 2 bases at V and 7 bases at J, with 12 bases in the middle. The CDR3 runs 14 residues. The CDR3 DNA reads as TGTGCCAGCAGCTTATTTGGAGGTGGGAATGAGCAGTTCTTC. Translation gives CASSLFGGGNEQFF.

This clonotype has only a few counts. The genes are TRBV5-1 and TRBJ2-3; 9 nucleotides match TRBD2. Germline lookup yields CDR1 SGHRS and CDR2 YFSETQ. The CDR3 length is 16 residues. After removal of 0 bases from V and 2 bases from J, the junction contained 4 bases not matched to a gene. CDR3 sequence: CASSLVASGVTDTQYF. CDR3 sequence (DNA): TGCGCCAGCAGCTTGGTAGCTAGCGGGGTCACAGATACGCAGTATTTT.

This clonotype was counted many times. This CDR3 reads CASSFLAGTYEQYF. CDR3 nucleotides: TGTGCCAGCAGTTTCCTAGCGGGGACCTACGAGCAGTACTTC. The chain employs TRBV12-3 or TRBV12-4 and TRBJ2-7, with 9 bases aligning to TRBD2. This CDR3 is built from 14 residues. V was clipped by 3 bases and J by 2 bases; unmatched bases: 2.

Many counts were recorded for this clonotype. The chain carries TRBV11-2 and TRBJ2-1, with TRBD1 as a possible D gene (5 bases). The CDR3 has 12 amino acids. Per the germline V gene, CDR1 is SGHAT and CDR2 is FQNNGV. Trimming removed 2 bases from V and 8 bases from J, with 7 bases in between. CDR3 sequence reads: CASSLKGYEQFF. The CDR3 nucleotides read TGTGCCAGCAGCTTAAAGGGGTATGAGCAGTTCTTC.

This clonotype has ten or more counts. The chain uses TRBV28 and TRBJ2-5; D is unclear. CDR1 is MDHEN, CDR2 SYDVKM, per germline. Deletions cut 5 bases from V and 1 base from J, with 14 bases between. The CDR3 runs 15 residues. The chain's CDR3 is CASSPSSEIQETQYF. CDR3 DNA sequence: TGTGCCAGCAGTCCTTCGTCCGAGATCCAAGAGACCCAGTACTTC.

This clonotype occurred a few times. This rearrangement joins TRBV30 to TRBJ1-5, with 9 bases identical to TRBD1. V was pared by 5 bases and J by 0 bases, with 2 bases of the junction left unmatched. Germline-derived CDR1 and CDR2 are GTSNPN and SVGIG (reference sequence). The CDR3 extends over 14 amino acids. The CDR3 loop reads CAWDRGYSNQPQHF. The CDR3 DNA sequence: TGTGCCTGGGACAGGGGGTATAGCAATCAGCCCCAGCATTTT.

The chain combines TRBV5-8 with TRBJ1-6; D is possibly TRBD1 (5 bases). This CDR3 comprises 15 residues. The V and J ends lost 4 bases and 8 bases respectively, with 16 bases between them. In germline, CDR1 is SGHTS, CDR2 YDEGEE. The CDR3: CASSRGGLWYSPLHF. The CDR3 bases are TGTGCCAGCAGCCGGGGGGGGTTGTGGTATTCACCCCTCCACTTT.

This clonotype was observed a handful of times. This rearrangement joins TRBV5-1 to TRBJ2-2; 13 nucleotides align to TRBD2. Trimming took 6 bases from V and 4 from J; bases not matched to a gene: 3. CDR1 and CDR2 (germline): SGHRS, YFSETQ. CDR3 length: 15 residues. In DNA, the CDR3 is TGCGCCAGCACCGGACTAGCGGGGGTCACCGGGGAGCTGTTTTTT. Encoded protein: CASTGLAGVTGELFF.

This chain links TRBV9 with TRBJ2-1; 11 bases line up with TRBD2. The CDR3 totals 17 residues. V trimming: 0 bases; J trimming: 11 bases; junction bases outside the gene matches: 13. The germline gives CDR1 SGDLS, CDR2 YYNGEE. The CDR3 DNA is TGTGCCAGCAGCGTAGCTGCTATAGCGGGGGGGCCCCCCAAGCAGTTCTTC. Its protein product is CASSVAAIAGGPPKQFF.

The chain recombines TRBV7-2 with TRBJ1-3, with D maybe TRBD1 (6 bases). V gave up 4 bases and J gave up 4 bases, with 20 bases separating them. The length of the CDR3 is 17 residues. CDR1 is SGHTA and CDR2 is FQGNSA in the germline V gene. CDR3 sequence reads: CASSYTPGVIFGNTIYF. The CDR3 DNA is TGTGCCAGCAGCTACACCCCAGGGGTAATTTTCGGAAACACCATATATTTT.

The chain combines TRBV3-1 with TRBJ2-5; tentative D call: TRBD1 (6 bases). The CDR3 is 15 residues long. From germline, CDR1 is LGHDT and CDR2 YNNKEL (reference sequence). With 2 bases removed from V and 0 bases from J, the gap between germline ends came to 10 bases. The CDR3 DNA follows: TGTGCCAGCAGCCAACCGCAGGGGCACCAAGAGACCCAGTACTTC. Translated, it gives CASSQPQGHQETQYF.